A selection of T cell receptor beta chains follows, all from one sample in a study of T cells after yellow fever vaccination. TCRdb reprocessed the 5' RACE reads with MiXCR, giving one entry per CDR3 protein. The sample includes approximately 510,000 distinct CDR3 sequences, 21% seen only once; the top ten take about 15%. Source: PBMCs, taken 20 to 25 days after the first yellow fever vaccination. Receptors originate from a young man who received the YFV17D yellow fever vaccine. The CDR3 runs from the conserved cysteine through the conserved F or W. The order of the fields is V gene, clone size, D gene, J gene, CDR3 protein, CDR3 DNA. D genes are given only for firm matches. Clone size is given for some rows only: seen once, a few or many times, or a class if the clone is expanded.

TRBV28	-	-	TRBJ2-5	CASSLLTFQETQYF	TGTGCCAGCAGTCTACTTACGTTCCAAGAGACCCAGTACTTC
TRBV12-3/TRBV12-4	-	TRBD2	TRBJ2-5	CASSLGAGGPVETQYF	TGTGCCAGCAGTTTAGGGGCGGGGGGGCCGGTAGAGACCCAGTACTTC
TRBV19	few	-	TRBJ1-3	CASSIRFQGPSGNTIYF	TGTGCCAGTAGTATCAGGTTCCAGGGACCCTCTGGAAACACCATATATTTT
TRBV7-2	many	-	TRBJ2-4	CASSFLEAKNIQYF	TGTGCCAGCAGCTTCCTCGAAGCCAAAAACATTCAGTACTTC
TRBV20-1	-	-	TRBJ2-1	CSARNRRGASRNEQFF	TGCAGTGCTAGAAACAGAAGGGGTGCATCTCGGAATGAGCAGTTCTTC
TRBV18	-	-	TRBJ1-5	CASSPNAISNQPQHF	TGTGCCAGCTCACCAAACGCGATTAGCAATCAGCCCCAGCATTTT
TRBV6-1	-	-	TRBJ1-3	CASRNEGNTIYF	TGTGCCAGCAGGAATGAAGGAAACACCATATATTTT
TRBV5-8	few	-	TRBJ2-4	CASSYDGRKNIQYF	TGTGCCAGCAGCTACGACGGGAGAAAAAACATTCAGTACTTC
TRBV4-3	few	-	TRBJ2-1	CASSQDLGYNEQFF	TGCGCCAGCAGCCAAGATTTGGGTTACAATGAGCAGTTCTTC
TRBV6-1	many	-	TRBJ2-3	CAIRSWDTDTQYF	TGTGCCATAAGGAGTTGGGACACAGATACGCAGTATTTT
TRBV20-1	few	TRBD2	TRBJ2-1	CSARDSSGYNEQFF	TGCAGTGCTAGAGATTCTAGCGGGTACAATGAGCAGTTCTTC
TRBV6-5	-	-	TRBJ2-1	CASSSTRQVYNEQFF	TGTGCCAGCAGTTCGACCCGACAGGTCTACAATGAGCAGTTCTTC
TRBV2	-	TRBD2	TRBJ2-3	CTLTTRWVERGVTDTQYF	TGTACCCTCACTACTCGGTGGGTCGAGCGGGGGGTCACAGATACGCAGTATTTT
TRBV4-3	-	TRBD2	TRBJ2-5	CASSQAPSGGETQYF	TGCGCCAGCAGCCAAGCCCCTAGCGGGGGGGAGACCCAGTACTTC
TRBV5-1	many	-	TRBJ2-5	CASSTPATGGEETQYF	TGCGCCAGCAGTACTCCCGCAACCGGGGGAGAAGAGACCCAGTACTTC
TRBV5-4	-	TRBD2	TRBJ2-5	CASSSGGAWQTQYF	TGTGCCAGCAGCTCGGGGGGGGCCTGGCAGACCCAGTACTTC
TRBV3-1	few	-	TRBJ2-2	CASSQAPATGELFF	TGTGCCAGCAGCCAAGCACCTGCCACCGGGGAGCTGTTTTTT
TRBV12-5	-	-	TRBJ2-2	CASGWAGAGELFF	TGTGCTAGTGGCTGGGCAGGGGCCGGGGAGCTGTTTTTT
TRBV5-4	-	-	TRBJ1-2	CASSLSGTNSYTF	TGTGCCAGCAGCTTATCAGGAACAAACAGCTACACCTTC
TRBV4-2	once	TRBD2	TRBJ2-5	CASSQEWGIAGTQETQYF	TGTGCCAGCAGCCAAGAATGGGGAATAGCGGGGACCCAAGAGACCCAGTACTTC
TRBV12-3/TRBV12-4	many	-	TRBJ2-3	CASSWGPDTQYF	TGTGCCAGCAGTTGGGGGCCAGATACGCAGTATTTT
TRBV6-2/TRBV6-3	-	TRBD2	TRBJ2-1	CASSYSSGGVNEQFF	TGTGCCAGCAGTTATTCTAGCGGGGGGGTTAATGAGCAGTTCTTC
TRBV6-2/TRBV6-3	-	TRBD2	TRBJ2-7	CASSYFKLAGTYEQYF	TGTGCCAGCAGTTACTTCAAACTAGCGGGCACCTACGAGCAGTACTTC
TRBV21-1	-	-	TRBJ2-7	CASSKNKAYEQYF	TGTGCCAGCAGCAAAAACAAGGCCTACGAGCAGTACTTC
TRBV10-1	many	-	TRBJ2-3	CASSTSTSTDTQYF	TGCGCCAGCAGTACGTCAACTAGCACAGATACGCAGTATTTT
TRBV28	-	-	TRBJ2-1	CASSSLRDPRDEQFF	TGTGCCAGCAGTTCCCTGCGGGACCCCAGGGATGAGCAGTTCTTC
TRBV27	-	TRBD1	TRBJ2-1	CASRDWTGGGEQFF	TGTGCCAGCAGAGATTGGACAGGGGGCGGTGAGCAGTTCTTC
TRBV30	-	-	TRBJ2-7	CAWSTSYEQYF	TGTGCCTGGAGTACGAGTTACGAGCAGTACTTC
TRBV5-1	many	TRBD2	TRBJ2-1	CASSSAGSSYNEQFF	TGCGCCAGCAGCTCAGCGGGGAGCTCCTACAATGAGCAGTTCTTC